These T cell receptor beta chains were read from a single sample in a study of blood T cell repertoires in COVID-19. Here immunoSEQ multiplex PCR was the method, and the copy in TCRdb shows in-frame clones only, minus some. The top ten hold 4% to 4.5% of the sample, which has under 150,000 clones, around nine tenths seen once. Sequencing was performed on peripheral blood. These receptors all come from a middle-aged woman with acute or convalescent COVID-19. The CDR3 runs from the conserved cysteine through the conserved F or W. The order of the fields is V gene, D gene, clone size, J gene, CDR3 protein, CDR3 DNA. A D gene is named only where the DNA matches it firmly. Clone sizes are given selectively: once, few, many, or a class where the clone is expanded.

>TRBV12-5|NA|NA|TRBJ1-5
CASGLVTQGQPQHF
TGTGCTAGTGGTTTGGTCACTCAGGGACAGCCCCAGCATTTT
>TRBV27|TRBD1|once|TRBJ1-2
CASSLSGTGMGGYTF
TGTGCCAGCAGCCTATCCGGGACAGGAATGGGTGGCTACACCTTC
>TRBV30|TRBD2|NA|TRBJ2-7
CAWSGGLAGEQYF
TGTGCCTGGAGTGGTGGGCTAGCGGGCGAGCAGTACTTC
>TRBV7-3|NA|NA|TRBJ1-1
CASSLIQQTSVAEAFF
TGTGCCAGCAGCCTGATACAGCAAACTTCCGTCGCTGAAGCTTTCTTT
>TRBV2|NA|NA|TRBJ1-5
CASNADSSNQPQHF
TGTGCCAGCAACGCGGACAGCAGCAATCAGCCCCAGCATTTT
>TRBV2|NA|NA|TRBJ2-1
CASSERTAYNEQFF
TGTGCCAGCAGTGAAAGGACAGCCTACAATGAGCAGTTCTTC
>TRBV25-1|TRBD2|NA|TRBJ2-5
CASSESGLAGMETQYF
TGTGCCAGCAGTGAATCCGGACTAGCGGGAATGGAGACCCAGTACTTC
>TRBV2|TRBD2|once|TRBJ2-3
CASSALRVAGGGDTQYF
TGTGCCAGCAGCGCCCTCAGGGTAGCGGGAGGGGGAGATACGCAGTATTTT
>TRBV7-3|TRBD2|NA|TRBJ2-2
CASSLGTTTGELFF
TGTGCCAGCAGCTTAGGGACTACCACCGGGGAGCTGTTTTTT
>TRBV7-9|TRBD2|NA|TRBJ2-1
CASSPWTSGRPYNEQFF
TGTGCCAGCAGCCCCTGGACTAGCGGGAGGCCGTACAATGAGCAGTTCTTC
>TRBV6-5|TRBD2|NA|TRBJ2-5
CASSRAGGPLETQYF
TGTGCCAGCAGCCGAGCGGGAGGGCCGTTGGAGACCCAGTACTTC
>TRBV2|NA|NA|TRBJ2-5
CASREDNQETQYF
TGTGCCAGCAGAGAGGACAACCAAGAGACCCAGTACTTC
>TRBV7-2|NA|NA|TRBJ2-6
CASRRQGGIRSGANVLTF
TGTGCCAGCAGGCGACAGGGAGGAATTAGAAGTGGGGCCAACGTCCTGACTTTC
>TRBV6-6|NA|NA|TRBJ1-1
CASSYLQVNTEAFF
TGTGCCAGCAGTTACCTCCAGGTGAACACTGAAGCTTTCTTT
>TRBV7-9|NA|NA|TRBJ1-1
CASSSSSGTEAFF
TGTGCCAGCAGCTCGTCTTCGGGCACTGAAGCTTTCTTT
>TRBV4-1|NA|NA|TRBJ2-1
CASSRQVWAYNEQFF
TGCGCCAGCAGCAGACAGGTTTGGGCCTACAATGAGCAGTTCTTC
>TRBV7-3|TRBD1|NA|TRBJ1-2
CASSTRTGAGYTF
TGTGCCAGCAGCACTCGGACAGGGGCTGGCTACACCTTC
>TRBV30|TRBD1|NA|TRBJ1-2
CAWSAGTGVYGYTF
TGTGCCTGGAGTGCCGGGACAGGGGTCTATGGCTACACCTTC
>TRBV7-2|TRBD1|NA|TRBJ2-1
CASSPTPQGAYNEQFF
TGTGCCAGCAGCCCCACCCCCCAGGGGGCATACAATGAGCAGTTCTTC
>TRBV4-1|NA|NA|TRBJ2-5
CASSQVAQGETQYF
TGCGCCAGCAGCCAAGTAGCCCAGGGAGAGACCCAGTACTTC
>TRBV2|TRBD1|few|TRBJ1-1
CATRPGTGGRTEAFF
TGTGCCACCCGTCCCGGGACAGGGGGCAGGACTGAAGCTTTCTTT
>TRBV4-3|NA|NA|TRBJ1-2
CASSREGKQGGYGYTF
TGCGCCAGCAGCCGCGAGGGAAAACAGGGTGGCTATGGCTACACCTTC
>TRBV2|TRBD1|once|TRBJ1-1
CASRADRVNTEAFF
TGTGCCAGCAGAGCTGACAGGGTGAACACTGAAGCTTTCTTT
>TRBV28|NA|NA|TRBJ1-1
CASSPSAGTPNTEAFF
TGTGCCAGCAGTCCGTCCGCCGGGACACCGAACACTGAAGCTTTCTTT
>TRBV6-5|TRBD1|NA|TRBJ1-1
CASSFLDRAVNTEAFF
TGTGCCAGCAGTTTTTTGGACAGGGCGGTGAACACTGAAGCTTTCTTT
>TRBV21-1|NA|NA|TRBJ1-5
CASSGEVGGDNQPQHF
TGTGCCAGCAGCGGGGAGGTGGGTGGTGATAATCAGCCCCAGCATTTT
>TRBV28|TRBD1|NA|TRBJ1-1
CASRGDSKLNTEAFF
TGTGCCAGCCGAGGGGACAGCAAACTAAACACTGAAGCTTTCTTT
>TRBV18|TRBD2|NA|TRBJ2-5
CASSPLPVSGAQETQYF
TGTGCCAGCTCACCCCTTCCGGTTAGCGGGGCTCAAGAGACCCAGTACTTC
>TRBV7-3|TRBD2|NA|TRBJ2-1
CASSLGTSATYNEQFF
TGTGCCAGCAGCCTCGGGACTAGCGCTACCTACAATGAGCAGTTCTTC
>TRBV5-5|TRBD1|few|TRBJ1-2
CASGTDRNYGYTF
TGTGCCAGCGGGACAGATAGAAACTATGGCTACACCTTC
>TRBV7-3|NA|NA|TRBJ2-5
CASSLRGTPGLETQYF
TGTGCCAGCAGCTTAAGAGGGACTCCAGGGTTGGAGACCCAGTACTTC
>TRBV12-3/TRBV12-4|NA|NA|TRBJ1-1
CASSFRLNTEAFF
TGTGCCAGCAGTTTCCGACTCAACACTGAAGCTTTCTTT
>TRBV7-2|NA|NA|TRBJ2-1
CASSLFGGRVNNEQFF
TGTGCCAGCAGCTTATTTGGAGGGAGAGTCAACAATGAGCAGTTCTTC
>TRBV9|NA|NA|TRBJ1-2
CASSVASASNYGYTF
TGTGCCAGCAGCGTAGCCAGCGCATCTAACTATGGCTACACCTTC
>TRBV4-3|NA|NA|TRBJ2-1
CASSQDRQKKQFF
TGCGCCAGCAGCCAAGATCGCCAGAAAAAGCAGTTCTTC
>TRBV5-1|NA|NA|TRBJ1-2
CASSSDGGYGYTF
TGCGCCAGCAGCAGCGACGGCGGCTATGGCTACACCTTC
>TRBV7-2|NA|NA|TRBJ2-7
CASSLGVFSYEQYF
TGTGCCAGCAGCTTAGGTGTATTTTCCTACGAGCAGTACTTC
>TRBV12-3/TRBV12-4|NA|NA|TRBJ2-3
CATSDFPDTQYF
TGTGCCACCTCCGACTTTCCAGATACGCAGTATTTT
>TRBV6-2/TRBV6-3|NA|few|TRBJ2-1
CASSYHWGDQSNEQFF
TGTGCCAGCAGTTACCACTGGGGGGACCAGAGTAATGAGCAGTTCTTC
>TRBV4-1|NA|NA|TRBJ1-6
CASSQEGRGSSNSPLHF
TGCGCCAGCAGCCAAGAGGGCAGGGGTTCCTCTAATTCACCCCTCCACTTT
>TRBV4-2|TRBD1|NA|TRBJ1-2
CASSHDLTGRRANYGYTF
TGTGCCAGCAGCCATGACCTGACAGGGAGAAGGGCCAACTATGGCTACACCTTC
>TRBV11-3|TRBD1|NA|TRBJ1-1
CASSRSLGQGNTEAFF
TGTGCCAGCAGCCGATCTCTCGGACAGGGTAATACTGAAGCTTTCTTT
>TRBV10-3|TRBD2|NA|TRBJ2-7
CAISDTSGRAREQYF
TGTGCCATCAGTGATACTAGCGGGAGGGCCCGCGAGCAGTACTTC
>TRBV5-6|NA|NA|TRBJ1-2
CASSLDSNYGYTF
TGTGCCAGCAGCTTGGACAGCAACTATGGCTACACCTTC
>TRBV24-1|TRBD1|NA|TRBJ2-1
CATSDPGQGNNEQFF
TGTGCCACCAGTGATCCGGGACAGGGCAACAATGAGCAGTTCTTC
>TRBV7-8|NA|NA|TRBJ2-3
CASSPRTATSTDTQYF
TGTGCCAGCAGCCCCAGGACTGCTACTAGCACAGATACGCAGTATTTT
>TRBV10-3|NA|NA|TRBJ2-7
CAISGLLDYEQYF
TGTGCCATCAGTGGCTTGCTAGACTACGAGCAGTACTTC
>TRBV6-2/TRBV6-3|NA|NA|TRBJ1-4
CASSPTRATNEKLFF
TGTGCCAGCAGCCCAACGCGCGCAACTAATGAAAAACTGTTTTTT
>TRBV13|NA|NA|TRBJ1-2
CASSVAGYGYTF
TGTGCCAGCAGCGTGGCGGGCTATGGCTACACCTTC
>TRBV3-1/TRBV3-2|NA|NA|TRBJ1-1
CASRLGRNTEAFF
TGTGCCAGCAGACTTGGGAGAAACACTGAAGCTTTCTTT